A single TCR beta chain is shown here with its context. Its antigen is still unknown. This CDR3 contains 14 residues. CDR1 is MDHEN and CDR2 is SYDVKM in the germline V gene. The V and J ends lost 10 bases and 3 bases respectively, with 19 bases between them. This sample was taken from a study of OX40 agonist ivuxolimab in advanced cancers. Study summary: There were three patients with partial responses, one having hepatocellular carcinoma and two cutaneous melanoma.

Data came from immunoSEQ multiplex PCR; TCRdb stores just in-frame clones and leaves some out. The sample has around 76,000 clones; 80% to 90% are singletons. Overall study findings and caveats: Researchers did not establish what antigens the expanded peripheral T cells target. On average, CD8+ T cells had more expanded clones than CD4+. At 0.1 to 3.0 mg/kg, clonal expansion of CD4+ and CD8+ blood T cells had occurred by week 6.

The clonotype was recovered from an adult with an advanced solid tumor such as melanoma, head and neck, liver or kidney cancer. J is TRBJ2-7 and V is TRBV28, with D maybe TRBD2 (6 bases). This specimen was CD4+ or CD8+ T cells sorted from blood, taken in a trial of the OX40 agonist ivuxolimab. CDR3 loop: CATLTPLGGYEQYF. CDR3 nucleotide sequence: TGTGCCACCCTGACCCCATTGGGGGGCTACGAGCAGTACTTC.